Below are 10 T cell receptor beta chains sequenced from a single sample in a study of response to subunit inactivated influenza vaccine. TCRdb re-analysed the RT-PCR reads in MiXCR, keeping a single row per CDR3 protein. The data contain around 710,000 distinct CDR3 sequences, approximately 13% of them singletons. The material sequenced was PBMCs from blood, taken around 15 days before vaccination. Receptors originate from a man aged 45-60 years who received an inactivated influenza vaccine.

The table lists this clonotype with a few counts. The V and J genes are TRBV20-1 and TRBJ2-7, with D perhaps given as TRBD1 or TRBD2 (6 bases each). This CDR3 region has 13 residues. Per the germline V gene, CDR1 is DFQATT and CDR2 is SNEGSKA (reference sequence). V lost 3 bases, J lost 3 bases, and 12 bases lay in between. CDR3 in DNA: TGCAGTGCTAGTTCACGGGGGCGCTACGAGCAGTACTTC. Translation gives CSASSRGRYEQYF.

Only a few counts were recorded for this clonotype. V usage is TRBV7-9 and J usage is TRBJ2-7, with TRBD2 matching 14 bases. This CDR3 is built from 15 residues. Looked up from germline, CDR1 is SEHNR and CDR2 is FQNEAQ (reference sequence). The junction had 8 bases not matched to a gene; V was cut back by 5 bases and J by 8 bases. The CDR3 is CASSPGTSGSVQQYF. Here the CDR3 DNA reads TGTGCCAGCAGCCCCGGGACTAGCGGGAGCGTACAGCAGTACTTC.

This CDR3 is CASSELGSTGELFF. CDR3 nucleotide sequence: TGTGCCAGCAGTGAGCTGGGCAGCACCGGGGAGCTGTTTTTT. The chain has TRBV9 and TRBJ2-2; D unresolved. V lost 5 bases and J lost 4, with 12 bases in between. The CDR3 contains 14 residues. Germline values: CDR1 SGDLS, CDR2 YYNGEE.

There are a few counts of this clonotype. The gene calls are TRBV12-3 or TRBV12-4 and TRBJ2-7; 11 bases line up with TRBD2. The CDR3 is made up of 14 amino acids. The trim removed 7 bases at V and 5 bases at J, leaving 7 bases unmatched. The CDR3 is CASTISGGAHEQYF. The CDR3 DNA sequence: TGTGCCAGCACTATTAGCGGGGGGGCCCACGAGCAGTACTTC.

Ten or more counts support this clonotype. This chain connects TRBV6-2 or TRBV6-3 to TRBJ1-4, with D perhaps TRBD1 (6 bases). Germline assignment: CDR1 MNHEY and CDR2 SVGEGT. Between the trimmed V and J ends, which lost 8 bases and 8 bases, there was a span of 18 bases. The CDR3 is 14 residues long. CDR3 protein: CASGLGGLEEKLFF. Here the CDR3 DNA reads TGTGCCAGCGGACTCGGGGGGCTGGAGGAAAAACTGTTTTTT.

The J gene is TRBJ1-1, the V gene TRBV4-3; D is possibly TRBD1 (6 bases). CDR1 LGHNA and CDR2 YSLEER come from the germline V gene. V was shortened by 0 bases and J by 5 bases, with 19 bases between the two germline ends. The CDR3 runs to 17 residues. The CDR3 spells CASSQDVSGGQRTEAFF. CDR3 nucleotides: TGCGCCAGCAGCCAAGATGTTTCGGGGGGACAACGTACTGAAGCTTTCTTT.

There are a few counts of this clonotype. The chain combines TRBV29-1 with TRBJ2-3, with TRBD1 identical over 7 bases. The germline V gene encodes CDR1 SQVTM and CDR2 ANQGSEA. Trimming took 2 bases from V and 1 from J; bases not matched to a gene: 9. The CDR3 sequence is 16 residues long. CDR3: CSVETLQGIGTDTQYF. CDR3 nucleotides: TGCAGCGTTGAAACCTTACAGGGGATCGGCACAGATACGCAGTATTTT.

This clonotype showed up just a few times. With a much larger clone just one base away, this may be a read error. The genes are TRBV5-1 and TRBJ2-7; TRBD2 might be the D (5 bases). Trimming took 2 bases from V and 0 from J, leaving 6 bases between them. CDR1 is SGHRS and CDR2 is YFSETQ in the germline V gene. The CDR3 contains 13 residues. CDR3 protein: CASSFRDSYEQYF. In nucleotides, the CDR3 is TGCGCCAGCAGCTTTCGGGACTCCTACGAGCAGTACTTC.

The sample holds a few counts of this clonotype. The gene calls are TRBV9 and TRBJ2-5, with a tentative D call TRBD1 (7 bases). The V end lost 4 bases, the J end lost 8 bases, and 15 bases lay between the germline ends. This CDR3 spans 13 amino acids. Germline V gives CDR1 SGDLS, CDR2 YYNGEE. In nucleotides, the CDR3 is TGTGCCAGCAGCCTAGGACAGGAGGGAACCCAGTACTTC. Protein product: CASSLGQEGTQYF.

This clonotype occurred a few times. The chain carries TRBV6-1 and TRBJ1-4, with 9 bases lining up with TRBD1. Germline lookup yields CDR1 MNHNS and CDR2 SASEGT. The CDR3 has 14 amino acids. With 2 bases clipped from V and 7 bases from J, the junction kept 2 bases outside the gene matches. The CDR3: CASSEMDRGEKLFF. The CDR3 nucleotides are TGTGCCAGCAGTGAAATGGACAGGGGTGAAAAACTGTTTTTT.